This TCR beta chain was profiled in a study of blood T cells in healthy people across ages (dated by TCRdb to 2014 to 2015). About the investigation overall: In model experiments, template switching captured roughly one uniquely barcoded TCR beta cDNA molecule for every two T cells. Four age groups were formed from the donors: young (average roughly 15 years), middle-aged (more than 35), aged (62) and long-lived (approximately 80). Age-related changes in TCR beta repertoire diversity were measured in the study by deep sequencing normalized with unique cDNA molecular identifiers. Two additional independent replicas of 1 million unique cDNA reads from the same blood draw were analyzed for two donors (one aged 18 to 29 and one aged 80 or older). Overall study results and their limits: Compared with the aged group, the long-lived group had more naive CD4+ T cells, fewer expanded clones and increased TCR diversity, suggesting age selection. Bulk unsorted PBMC profiling prevented conclusive comparison of naive and antigen-experienced compartments. There was a strong correlation between observed TCR beta diversity and the percentage of naive T cells measured by flow cytometry. The CMV infection status of donors was not known, potentially confounding age-related changes in expanded clonotypes. Estimates of total diversity based on one million sequenced T cells were considered lower bounds and underestimates. Observed TCR beta diversity per million T cells fell roughly linearly with age, and a significant reduction was already apparent by age around 39.

There are 13 amino acids in the CDR3, from cysteine to phenylalanine inclusive. The only DNA kept is the CDR3, 39 bases in frame from the first base. V is clipped by 4 bases and J by 5 bases, and the sequence between their germline boundaries is 13 bases long. The germline V gene supplies CDR1 SGHRS and CDR2 YFSETQ. In regard to this clonotype: Its target antigen remains unknown. No base quality values were provided; no much bigger clone lies one nucleotide off.

Donors were about 36 systemically healthy Caucasian individuals from Russia aged 6 to 90 years. Each donor gave 8 to 10 milliliters of peripheral blood, collected into EDTA-treated Vacutainer tubes. Ficoll-Paque density-gradient centrifugation was used to isolate PBMCs, with at least 6.5 million per sample. Total RNA was extracted from PBMCs with Trizol reagent, with at least 5.5 micrograms obtained per sample. For every donor, flow cytometry on a PBMC aliquot measured the percentage of naive CD45RAhigh/CD27high T cells. Library construction relied on 5' RACE. The listed sequencing device is Illumina HiSeq 2500. A second 7 to 11 cycle PCR used a sample-barcoded 5' primer and a J-beta primer mix. Each TCR beta cDNA molecule received a unique molecular identifier from a template-switch 5' adaptor carrying 12 random nucleotides. Each sample yielded at least 2.5 million CDR3-containing paired-end reads. The Mint cDNA synthesis kit, primed by a TRBC-specific oligonucleotide, was used to synthesize first-strand cDNA from all RNA. Following uracil-DNA glycosylase treatment, a first 18-cycle PCR with universal primers M1SS and BC2_uni_R was performed on all cDNA. Turning to the authors' computational methods: Each sample was normalized by randomly selecting 1 million high-quality reads, each carrying a distinct molecular identifier. Instead of being binned into consensus sequences, reads with shared molecular identifiers were discarded. MiTCR, with a Q25 quality threshold and the strictest error-elimination algorithm, was used for CDR3 identification, clonotype clustering and error correction. A nonparametric unseen species model with Euler transformation was used to estimate lower-bound total TCR beta diversity. TCRdb trimmed the raw reads at Q25, called clones with MiXCR and kept productive beta chains. Each CDR3 protein appears once, grouped with its most common genes and DNA. It is TCRdb's table, rather than the study itself, that gives the V and J calls and clone size. This sample has around 800,000 distinct CDR3 sequences in its table, and more than 25% of those were observed once. The biggest ten clones account for 3% of the sample.

This same sample was also part of a study on T cells of mothers and their children. The second study reports: Donors were nine systemically healthy Caucasian individuals: three mothers and their six children. cDNA synthesis used all of the extracted RNA, with approximately 1.6 ug of RNA in each 15 ul reaction. In the second PCR, sample barcodes and 2-4 random nucleotides were introduced via the M1S primer. Each mother yielded over 10 million TCR beta CDR3 reads and each child roughly 3.1 million reads. Thymic selection similarly shapes TCR recombination output in related and unrelated pairs, with minor effect from inherited differences. Related mother-child pairs always showed normalized repertoire overlap that was slightly higher than in unrelated mother-child pairs, though the difference was never significant. Persistent microchimeric T cell clones were not detected, at a sensitivity of about 100 clones per million clonotypes. The study used deep NGS to compare TCR beta repertoires of mothers and children, seeking features distinguishing related mother-child pairs from unrelated individuals. On average, the children were approximately 11 +/- 4 years old, while the mothers were roughly 40 +/- 4 years old. After adapter ligation with NEBNext reagents, the libraries were sequenced on Illumina HiSeq 2000 with 100+100 nt paired-end reads. To prevent cross-contamination, the mother and child libraries were prepared one month apart and sequenced in separate runs. For each donor, between about 500,000 and 2,100,000 distinct TCR beta clonotypes were identified. Naive TCR beta clonotypes were estimated from low-frequency clonotypes matched to each donor's FACS-determined naive share, without sorting.

This clonotype was sampled from a boy younger than 18 in good health. The V gene is TRBV5-1 and the J gene is TRBJ2-7; the D gene is possibly TRBD2, with 5 bases matching. The specimen was blood. The nucleotides read TGCGCCAGCAGCCTCAACGACGGGGACGAGCAGTACTTC. The encoded protein is CASSLNDGDEQYF.